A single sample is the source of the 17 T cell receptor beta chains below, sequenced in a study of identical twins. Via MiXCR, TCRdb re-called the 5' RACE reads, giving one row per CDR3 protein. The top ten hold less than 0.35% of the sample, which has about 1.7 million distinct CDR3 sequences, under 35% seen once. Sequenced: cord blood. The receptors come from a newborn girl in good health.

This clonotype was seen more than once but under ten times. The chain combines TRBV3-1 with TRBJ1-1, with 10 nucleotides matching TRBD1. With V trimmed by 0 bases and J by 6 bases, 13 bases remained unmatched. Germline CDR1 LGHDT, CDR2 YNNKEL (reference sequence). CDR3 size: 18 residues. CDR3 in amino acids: CASSQDDFFRDRGPEAFF. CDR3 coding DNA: TGTGCCAGCAGCCAAGATGACTTCTTCCGGGACAGGGGTCCTGAAGCTTTCTTT. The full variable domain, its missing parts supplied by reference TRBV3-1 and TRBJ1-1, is DTAVSQTPKYLVTQMGNDKSIKCEQNLGHDTMYWYKQDSKKFLKIMFSYNNKELIINETVPNRFSPKSPDKAHLNLHINSLELGDSAVYFCASSQDDFFRDRGPEAFFGQGTRLTVV.

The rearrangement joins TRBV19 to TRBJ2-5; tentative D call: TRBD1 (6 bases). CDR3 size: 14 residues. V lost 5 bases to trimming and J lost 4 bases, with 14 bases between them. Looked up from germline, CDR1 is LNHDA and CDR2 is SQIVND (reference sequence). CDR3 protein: CASSSGQGLETQYF. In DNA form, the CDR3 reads TGTGCCAGTAGTTCGGGACAAGGTTTAGAGACCCAGTACTTC.

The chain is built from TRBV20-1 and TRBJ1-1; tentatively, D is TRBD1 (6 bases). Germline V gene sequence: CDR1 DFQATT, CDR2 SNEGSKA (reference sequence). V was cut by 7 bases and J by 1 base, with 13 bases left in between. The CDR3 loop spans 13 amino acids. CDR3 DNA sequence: TGCAGTGGCCAGGGGATAGCGAACACTGAAGCTTTCTTT. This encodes CSGQGIANTEAFF.

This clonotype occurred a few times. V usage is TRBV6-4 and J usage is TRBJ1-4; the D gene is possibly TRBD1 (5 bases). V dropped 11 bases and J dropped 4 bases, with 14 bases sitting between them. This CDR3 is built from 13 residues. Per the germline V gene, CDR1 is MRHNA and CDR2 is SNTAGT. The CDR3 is CAEEGVSNEKLFF. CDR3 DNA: TGTGCCGAAGAAGGGGTTAGTAATGAAAAACTGTTTTTT.

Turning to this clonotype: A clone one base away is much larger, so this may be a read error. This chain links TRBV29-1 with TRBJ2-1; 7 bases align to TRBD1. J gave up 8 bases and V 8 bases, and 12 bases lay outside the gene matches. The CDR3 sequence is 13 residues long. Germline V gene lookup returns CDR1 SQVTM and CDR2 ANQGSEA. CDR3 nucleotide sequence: TGCAGCATCCACAGAGGGGGCCACGATGAGCAGTTCTTC. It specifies CSIHRGGHDEQFF.

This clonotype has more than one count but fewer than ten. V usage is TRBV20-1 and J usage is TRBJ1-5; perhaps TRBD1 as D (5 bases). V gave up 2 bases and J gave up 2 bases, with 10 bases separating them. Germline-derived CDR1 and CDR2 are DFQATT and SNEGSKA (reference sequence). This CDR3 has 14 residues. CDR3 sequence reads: CSARQGAGNQPQHF. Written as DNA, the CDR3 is TGCAGTGCTAGACAAGGGGCAGGCAATCAGCCCCAGCATTTT.

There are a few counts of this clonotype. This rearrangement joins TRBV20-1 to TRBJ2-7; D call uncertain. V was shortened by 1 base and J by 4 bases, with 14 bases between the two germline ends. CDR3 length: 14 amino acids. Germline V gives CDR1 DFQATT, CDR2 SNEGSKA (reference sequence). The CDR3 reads CSARVPGGWYEQYF. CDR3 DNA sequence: TGCAGTGCTAGAGTTCCAGGTGGTTGGTACGAGCAGTACTTC.

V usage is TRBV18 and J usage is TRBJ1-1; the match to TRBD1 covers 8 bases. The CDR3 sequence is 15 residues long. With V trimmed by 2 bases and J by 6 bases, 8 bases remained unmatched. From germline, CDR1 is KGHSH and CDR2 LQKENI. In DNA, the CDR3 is TGTGCCAGCTCACCATGGCTTCAGGGGGCCTCTGAAGCTTTCTTT. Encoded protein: CASSPWLQGASEAFF.

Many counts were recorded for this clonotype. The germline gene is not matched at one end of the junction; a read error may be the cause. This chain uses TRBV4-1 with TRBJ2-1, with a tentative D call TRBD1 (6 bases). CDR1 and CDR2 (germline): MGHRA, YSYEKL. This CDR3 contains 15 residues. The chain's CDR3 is CASSQVGGSYNEQFF. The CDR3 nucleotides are TGTGCCAGCAGCCAAGTAGGGGGCTCCTACAATGAGCAGTTCTTC.

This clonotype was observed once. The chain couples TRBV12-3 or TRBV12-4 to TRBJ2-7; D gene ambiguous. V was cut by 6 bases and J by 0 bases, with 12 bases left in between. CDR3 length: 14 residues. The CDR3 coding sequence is TGTGCCAGCAGACCGAAGGCCCCCTCCTACGAGCAGTACTTC. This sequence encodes CASRPKAPSYEQYF.

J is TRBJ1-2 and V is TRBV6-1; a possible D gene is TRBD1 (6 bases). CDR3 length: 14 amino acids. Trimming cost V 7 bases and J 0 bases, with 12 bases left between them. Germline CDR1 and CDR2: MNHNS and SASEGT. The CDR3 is CASTPTGANYGYTF. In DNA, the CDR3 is TGTGCCAGCACCCCGACAGGTGCTAACTATGGCTACACCTTC.

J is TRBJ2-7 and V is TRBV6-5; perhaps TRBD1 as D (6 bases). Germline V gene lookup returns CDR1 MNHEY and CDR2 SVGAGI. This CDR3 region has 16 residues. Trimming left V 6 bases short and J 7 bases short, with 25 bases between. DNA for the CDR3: TGTGCCAGCAGCTCCCCCCGAAGGACAGCCCACAATGAGCAGTACTTC. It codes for CASSSPRRTAHNEQYF.

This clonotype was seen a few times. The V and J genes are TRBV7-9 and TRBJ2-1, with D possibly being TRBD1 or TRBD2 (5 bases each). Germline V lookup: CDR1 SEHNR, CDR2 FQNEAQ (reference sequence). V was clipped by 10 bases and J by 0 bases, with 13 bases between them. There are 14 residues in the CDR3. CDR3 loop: CATQGDHSYNEQFF. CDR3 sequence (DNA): TGTGCCACCCAAGGGGACCACTCCTACAATGAGCAGTTCTTC.

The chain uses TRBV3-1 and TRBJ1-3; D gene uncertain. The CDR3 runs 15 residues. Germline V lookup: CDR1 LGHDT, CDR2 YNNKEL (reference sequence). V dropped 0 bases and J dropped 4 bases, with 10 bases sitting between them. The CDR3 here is CASSQDLLGGNTIYF. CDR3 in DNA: TGTGCCAGCAGCCAAGATTTGTTGGGGGGAAACACCATATATTTT.

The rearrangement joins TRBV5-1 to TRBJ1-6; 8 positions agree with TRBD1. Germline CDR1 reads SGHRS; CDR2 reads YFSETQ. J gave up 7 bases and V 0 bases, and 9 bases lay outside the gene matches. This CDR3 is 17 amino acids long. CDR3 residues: CASSLARQGRTNSPLHF. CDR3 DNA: TGCGCCAGCAGCTTGGCCCGACAGGGGCGAACAAATTCACCCCTCCACTTT. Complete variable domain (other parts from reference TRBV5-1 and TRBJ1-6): KAGVTQTPRYLIKTRGQQVTLSCSPISGHRSVSWYQQTPGQGLQFLFEYFSETQRNKGNFPGRFSGRQFSNSRSEMNVSTLELGDSALYLCASSLARQGRTNSPLHFGNGTRLTVT.

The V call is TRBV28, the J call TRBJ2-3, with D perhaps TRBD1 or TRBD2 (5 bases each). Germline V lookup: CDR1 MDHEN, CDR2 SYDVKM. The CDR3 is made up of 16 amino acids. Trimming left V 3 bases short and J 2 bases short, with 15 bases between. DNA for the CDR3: TGTGCCAGCAGTTTGGGGGTCGACGTTCTCACAGATACGCAGTATTTT. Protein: CASSLGVDVLTDTQYF.

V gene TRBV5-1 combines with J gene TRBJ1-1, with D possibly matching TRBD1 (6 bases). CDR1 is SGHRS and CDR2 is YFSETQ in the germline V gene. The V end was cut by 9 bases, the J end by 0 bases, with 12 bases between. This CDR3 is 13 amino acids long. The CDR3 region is CATRGTMNTEAFF. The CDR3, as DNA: TGCGCCACCAGAGGGACAATGAACACTGAAGCTTTCTTT.